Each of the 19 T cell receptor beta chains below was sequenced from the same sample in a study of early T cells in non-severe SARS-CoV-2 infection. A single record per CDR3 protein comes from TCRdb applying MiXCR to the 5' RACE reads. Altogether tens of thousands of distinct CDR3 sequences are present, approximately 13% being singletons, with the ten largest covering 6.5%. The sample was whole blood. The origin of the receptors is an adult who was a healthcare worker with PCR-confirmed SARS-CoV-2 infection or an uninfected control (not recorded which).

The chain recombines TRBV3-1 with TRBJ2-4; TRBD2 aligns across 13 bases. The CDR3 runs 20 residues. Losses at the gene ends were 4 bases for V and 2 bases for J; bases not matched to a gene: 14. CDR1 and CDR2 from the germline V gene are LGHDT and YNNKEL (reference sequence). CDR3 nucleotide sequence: TGTGCCAGCAGCCCAGGACTAGCGGGAGTGTGGCGGGAGCCCAAAAACATTCAGTACTTC. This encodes CASSPGLAGVWREPKNIQYF. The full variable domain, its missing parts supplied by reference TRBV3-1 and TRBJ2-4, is DTAVSQTPKYLVTQMGNDKSIKCEQNLGHDTMYWYKQDSKKFLKIMFSYNNKELIINETVPNRFSPKSPDKAHLNLHINSLELGDSAVYFCASSPGLAGVWREPKNIQYFGAGTRLSVL.

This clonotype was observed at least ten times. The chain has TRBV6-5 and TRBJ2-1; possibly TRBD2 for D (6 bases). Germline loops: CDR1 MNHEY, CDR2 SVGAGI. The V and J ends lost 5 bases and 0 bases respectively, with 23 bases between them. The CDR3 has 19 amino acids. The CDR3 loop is CASSQGGGTPLSSYNEQFF. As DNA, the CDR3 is TGTGCCAGCAGTCAGGGAGGCGGGACGCCCCTTAGCTCCTACAATGAGCAGTTCTTC.

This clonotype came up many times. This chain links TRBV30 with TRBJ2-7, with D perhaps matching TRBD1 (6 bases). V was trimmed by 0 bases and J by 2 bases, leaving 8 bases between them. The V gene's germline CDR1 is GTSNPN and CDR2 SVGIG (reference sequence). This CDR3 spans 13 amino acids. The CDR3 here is CAWSVRDTYEQYF. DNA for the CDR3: TGTGCCTGGAGTGTACGGGACACCTACGAGCAGTACTTC.

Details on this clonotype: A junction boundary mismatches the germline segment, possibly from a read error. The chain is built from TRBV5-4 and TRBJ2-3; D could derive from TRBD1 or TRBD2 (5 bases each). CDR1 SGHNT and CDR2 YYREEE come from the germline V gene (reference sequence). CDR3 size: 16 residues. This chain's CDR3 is CASSLSGRLGTDMQYF. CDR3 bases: TGTGCCAGCAGCTTGTCGGGGCGGCTAGGAACAGATATGCAGTATTTT.

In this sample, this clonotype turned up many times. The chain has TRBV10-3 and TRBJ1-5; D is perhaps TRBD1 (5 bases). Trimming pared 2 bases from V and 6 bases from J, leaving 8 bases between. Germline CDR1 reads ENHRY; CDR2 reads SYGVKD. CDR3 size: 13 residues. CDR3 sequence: CAISEGAGQPQHF. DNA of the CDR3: TGTGCCATCAGTGAGGGGGCGGGTCAGCCCCAGCATTTT.

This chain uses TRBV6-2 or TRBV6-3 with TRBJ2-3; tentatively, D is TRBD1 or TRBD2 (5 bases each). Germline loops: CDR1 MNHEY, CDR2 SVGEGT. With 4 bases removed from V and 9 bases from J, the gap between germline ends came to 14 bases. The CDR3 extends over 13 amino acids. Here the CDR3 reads CASSWDDPSTQYF. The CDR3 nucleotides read TGTGCCAGCAGTTGGGACGACCCCTCGACGCAGTATTTT.

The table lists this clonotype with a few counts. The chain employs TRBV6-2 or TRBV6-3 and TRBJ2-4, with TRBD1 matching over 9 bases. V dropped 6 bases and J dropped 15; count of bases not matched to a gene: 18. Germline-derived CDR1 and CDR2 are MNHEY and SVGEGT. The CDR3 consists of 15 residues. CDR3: CASSPSLSGTGSGYF. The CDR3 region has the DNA TGTGCCAGCAGCCCCTCGCTCTCCGGGACAGGGAGTGGGTACTTC.

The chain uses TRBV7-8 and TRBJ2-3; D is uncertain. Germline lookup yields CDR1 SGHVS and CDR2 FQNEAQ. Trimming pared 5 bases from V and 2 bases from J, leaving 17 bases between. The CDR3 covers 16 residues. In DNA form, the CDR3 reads TGTGCCAGCAGCCTAGTCTCGGGTATGGACACAGATACGCAGTATTTT. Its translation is CASSLVSGMDTDTQYF.

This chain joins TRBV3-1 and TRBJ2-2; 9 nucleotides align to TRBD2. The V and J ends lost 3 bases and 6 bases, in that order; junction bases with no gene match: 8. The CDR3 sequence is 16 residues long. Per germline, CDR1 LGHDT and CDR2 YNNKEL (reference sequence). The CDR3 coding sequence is TGTGCCAGCAGCCAGGGGACGGCGGGAGGGCCCGGGGAGCTGTTTTTT. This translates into CASSQGTAGGPGELFF.

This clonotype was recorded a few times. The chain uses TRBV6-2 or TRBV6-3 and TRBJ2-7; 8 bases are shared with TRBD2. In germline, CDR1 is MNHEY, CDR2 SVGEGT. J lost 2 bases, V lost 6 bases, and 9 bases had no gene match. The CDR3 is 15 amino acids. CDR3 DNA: TGTGCCAGCAGCTACCCGGGACTAGGCACCTACGAGCAGTACTTC. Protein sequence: CASSYPGLGTYEQYF.

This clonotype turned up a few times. CDR3 loop: CSTSGRADEQYF. CDR3 nucleotide sequence: TGCAGCACTAGCGGGAGGGCCGACGAGCAGTACTTC. The chain uses TRBV20-1 and TRBJ2-7; TRBD2 matches 13 bases. This CDR3 is 12 amino acids long. Looked up from germline, CDR1 is DFQATT and CDR2 is SNEGSKA (reference sequence).

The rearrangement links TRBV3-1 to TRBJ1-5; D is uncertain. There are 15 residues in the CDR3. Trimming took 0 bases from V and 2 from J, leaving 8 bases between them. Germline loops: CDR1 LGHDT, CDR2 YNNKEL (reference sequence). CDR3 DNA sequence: TGTGCCAGCAGCCAAGATTGGGGTGGCAATCAGCCCCAGCATTTT. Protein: CASSQDWGGNQPQHF. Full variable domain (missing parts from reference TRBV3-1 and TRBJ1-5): DTAVSQTPKYLVTQMGNDKSIKCEQNLGHDTMYWYKQDSKKFLKIMFSYNNKELIINETVPNRFSPKSPDKAHLNLHINSLELGDSAVYFCASSQDWGGNQPQHFGDGTRLSIL.

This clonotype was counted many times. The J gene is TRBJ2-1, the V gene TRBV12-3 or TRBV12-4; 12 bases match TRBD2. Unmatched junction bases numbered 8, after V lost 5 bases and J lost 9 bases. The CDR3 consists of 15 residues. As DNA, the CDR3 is TGTGCCAGCAGTCTCCGACTAGCGGGGGCCCCTGAGCAGTTCTTC. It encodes CASSLRLAGAPEQFF.

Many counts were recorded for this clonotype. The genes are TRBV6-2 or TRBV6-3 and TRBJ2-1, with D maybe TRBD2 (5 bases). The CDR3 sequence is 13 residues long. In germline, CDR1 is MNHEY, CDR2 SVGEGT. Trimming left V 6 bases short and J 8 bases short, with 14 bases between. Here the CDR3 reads CASRAVFGDEQFF. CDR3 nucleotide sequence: TGTGCCAGCAGAGCGGTATTTGGGGATGAGCAGTTCTTC.

The CDR3 loop is CASSLNWRGNEQFF. The DNA of the CDR3 is TGTGCCAGCAGTTTGAACTGGAGGGGAAATGAGCAGTTCTTC. The chain is built from TRBV12-3 or TRBV12-4 and TRBJ2-1; D may be TRBD2 (6 bases). V was pared by 3 bases and J by 7 bases, with 13 bases between. The CDR3 has 14 residues.

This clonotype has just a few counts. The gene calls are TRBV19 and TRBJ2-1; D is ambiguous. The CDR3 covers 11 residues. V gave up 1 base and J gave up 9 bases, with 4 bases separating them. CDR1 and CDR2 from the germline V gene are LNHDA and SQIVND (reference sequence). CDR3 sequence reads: CASSIASEQFF. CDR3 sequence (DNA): TGTGCCAGTAGTATAGCAAGTGAGCAGTTCTTC.

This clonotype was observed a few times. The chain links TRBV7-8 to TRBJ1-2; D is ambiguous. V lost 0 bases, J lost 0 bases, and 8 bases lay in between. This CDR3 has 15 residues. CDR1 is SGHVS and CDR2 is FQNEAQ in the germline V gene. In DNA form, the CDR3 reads TGTGCCAGCAGCTTAGCGCACAGCCCTAACTATGGCTACACCTTC. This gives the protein CASSLAHSPNYGYTF.

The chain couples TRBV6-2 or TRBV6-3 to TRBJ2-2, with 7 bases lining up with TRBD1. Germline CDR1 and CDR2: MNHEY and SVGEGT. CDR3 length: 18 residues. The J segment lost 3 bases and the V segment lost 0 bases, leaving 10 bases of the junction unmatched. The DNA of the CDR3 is TGTGCCAGCAGTTACTCGGGCCCCGGACAGGAAGACACCGGGGAGCTGTTTTTT. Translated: CASSYSGPGQEDTGELFF.

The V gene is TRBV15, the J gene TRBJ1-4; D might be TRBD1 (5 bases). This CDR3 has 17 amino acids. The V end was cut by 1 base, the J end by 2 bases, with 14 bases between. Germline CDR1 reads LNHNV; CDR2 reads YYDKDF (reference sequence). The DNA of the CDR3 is TGTGCCACCAGCAGAGGGCTGGGAAAGGGGACTAATGAAAAACTGTTTTTT. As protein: CATSRGLGKGTNEKLFF.